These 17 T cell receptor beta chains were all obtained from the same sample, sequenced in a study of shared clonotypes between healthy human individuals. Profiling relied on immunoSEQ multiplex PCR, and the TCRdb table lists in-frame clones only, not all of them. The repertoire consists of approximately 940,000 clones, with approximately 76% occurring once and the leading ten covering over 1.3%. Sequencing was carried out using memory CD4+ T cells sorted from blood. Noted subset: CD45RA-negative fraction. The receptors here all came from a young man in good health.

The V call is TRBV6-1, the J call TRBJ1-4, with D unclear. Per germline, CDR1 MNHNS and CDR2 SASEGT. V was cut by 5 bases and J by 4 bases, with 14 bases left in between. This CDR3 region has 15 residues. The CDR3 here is CASSPAVRHNEKLFF. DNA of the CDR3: TGTGCCAGCAGTCCAGCGGTCCGGCATAATGAAAAACTGTTTTTT.

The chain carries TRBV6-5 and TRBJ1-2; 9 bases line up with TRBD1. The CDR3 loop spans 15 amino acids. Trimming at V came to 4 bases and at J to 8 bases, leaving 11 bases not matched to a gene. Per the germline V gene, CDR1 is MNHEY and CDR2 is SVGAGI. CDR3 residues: CASSFKTGGSGGYTF. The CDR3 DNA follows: TGTGCCAGCAGTTTCAAAACAGGGGGCTCGGGAGGCTACACCTTC.

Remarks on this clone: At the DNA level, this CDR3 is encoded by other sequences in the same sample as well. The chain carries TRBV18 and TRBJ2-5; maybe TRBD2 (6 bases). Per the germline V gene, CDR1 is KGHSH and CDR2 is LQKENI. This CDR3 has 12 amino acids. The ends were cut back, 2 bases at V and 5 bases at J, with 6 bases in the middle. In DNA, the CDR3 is TGTGCCAGCTCACCAGGGAGGGAGACCCAGTACTTC. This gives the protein CASSPGRETQYF.

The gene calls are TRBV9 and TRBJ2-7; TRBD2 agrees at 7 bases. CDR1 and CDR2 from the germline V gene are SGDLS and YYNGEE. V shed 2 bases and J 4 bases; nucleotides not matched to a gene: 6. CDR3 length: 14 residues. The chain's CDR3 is CASSVGTTQYEQYF. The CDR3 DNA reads TGTGCCAGCAGCGTCGGGACTACCCAGTACGAGCAGTACTTC.

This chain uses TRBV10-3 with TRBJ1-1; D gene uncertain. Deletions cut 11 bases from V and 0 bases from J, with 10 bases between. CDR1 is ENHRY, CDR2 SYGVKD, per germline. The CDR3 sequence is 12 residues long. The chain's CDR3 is CASDDLNTEAFF. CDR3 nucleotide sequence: TGTGCCTCGGACGATCTGAACACTGAAGCTTTCTTT.

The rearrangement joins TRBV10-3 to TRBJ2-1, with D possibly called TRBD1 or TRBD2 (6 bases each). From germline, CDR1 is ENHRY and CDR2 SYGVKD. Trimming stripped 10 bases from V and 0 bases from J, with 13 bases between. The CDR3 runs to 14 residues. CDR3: CATGEADSYNEQFF. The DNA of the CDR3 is TGTGCCACAGGGGAGGCGGACTCCTACAATGAGCAGTTCTTC.

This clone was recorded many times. The DNA for the CDR3 is TGTGCCAGCAGCATAGACACATCTGGGGCCAACGTCCTGACTTTC. Translation: CASSIDTSGANVLTF. V gene TRBV7-8 combines with J gene TRBJ2-6; D remains unclear. Germline loops: CDR1 SGHVS, CDR2 FQNEAQ. The V gene lost 5 bases and the J gene lost 1 base, with 9 bases spanning the gap. CDR3 length: 15 amino acids.

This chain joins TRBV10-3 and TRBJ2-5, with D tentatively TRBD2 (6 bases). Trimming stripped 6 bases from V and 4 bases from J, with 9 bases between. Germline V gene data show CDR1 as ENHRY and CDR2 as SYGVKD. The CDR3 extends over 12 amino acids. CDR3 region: CAISWGVETQYF. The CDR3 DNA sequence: TGTGCCATCAGCTGGGGGGTAGAGACCCAGTACTTC.

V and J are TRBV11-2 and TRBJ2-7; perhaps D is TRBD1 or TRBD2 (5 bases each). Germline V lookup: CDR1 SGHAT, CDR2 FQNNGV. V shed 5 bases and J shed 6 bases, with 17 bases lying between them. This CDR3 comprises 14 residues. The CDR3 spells CASSLGPGSGEQYF. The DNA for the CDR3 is TGTGCCAGCAGCCTGGGACCAGGCTCGGGCGAGCAGTACTTC.

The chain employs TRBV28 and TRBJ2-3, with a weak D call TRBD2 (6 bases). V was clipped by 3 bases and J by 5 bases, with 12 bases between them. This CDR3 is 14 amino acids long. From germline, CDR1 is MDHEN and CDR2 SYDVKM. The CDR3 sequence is CASSFAGHGDTQYF. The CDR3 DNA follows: TGTGCCAGCAGTTTCGCGGGGCACGGAGATACGCAGTATTTT.

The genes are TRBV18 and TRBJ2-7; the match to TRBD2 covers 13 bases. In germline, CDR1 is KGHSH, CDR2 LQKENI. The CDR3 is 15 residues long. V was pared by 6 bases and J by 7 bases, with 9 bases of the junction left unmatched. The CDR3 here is CASSPGTSGDLEQYF. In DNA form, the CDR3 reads TGTGCCAGCTCCCCAGGGACTAGCGGGGATCTAGAGCAGTACTTC.

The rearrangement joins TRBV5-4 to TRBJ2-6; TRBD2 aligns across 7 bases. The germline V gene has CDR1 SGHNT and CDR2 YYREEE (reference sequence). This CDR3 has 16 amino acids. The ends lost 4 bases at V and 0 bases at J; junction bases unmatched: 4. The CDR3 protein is CASSPTGGSGANVLTF. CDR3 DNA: TGTGCCAGCAGCCCCACGGGGGGCTCTGGGGCCAACGTCCTGACTTTC.

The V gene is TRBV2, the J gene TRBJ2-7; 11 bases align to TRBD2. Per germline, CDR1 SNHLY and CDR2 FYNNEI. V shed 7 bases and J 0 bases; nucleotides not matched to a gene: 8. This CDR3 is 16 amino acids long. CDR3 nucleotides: TGTGCCAGCATTTCGGGACTAGCGGTTCCCTCCTACGAGCAGTACTTC. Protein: CASISGLAVPSYEQYF.

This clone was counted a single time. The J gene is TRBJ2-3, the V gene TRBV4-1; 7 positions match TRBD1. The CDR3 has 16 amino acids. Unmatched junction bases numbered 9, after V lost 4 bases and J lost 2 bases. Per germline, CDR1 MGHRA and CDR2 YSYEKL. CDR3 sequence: CASSPQGTDPTDTQYF. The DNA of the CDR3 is TGCGCCAGCAGCCCCCAAGGGACAGACCCCACAGATACGCAGTATTTT.

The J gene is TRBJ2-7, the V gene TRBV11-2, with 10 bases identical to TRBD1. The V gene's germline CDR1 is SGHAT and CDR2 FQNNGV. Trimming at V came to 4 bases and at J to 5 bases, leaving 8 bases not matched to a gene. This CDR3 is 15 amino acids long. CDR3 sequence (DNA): TGTGCCAGCAGCTATGGGGGACAGGGGAGGAACGAGCAGTACTTC. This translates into CASSYGGQGRNEQYF.

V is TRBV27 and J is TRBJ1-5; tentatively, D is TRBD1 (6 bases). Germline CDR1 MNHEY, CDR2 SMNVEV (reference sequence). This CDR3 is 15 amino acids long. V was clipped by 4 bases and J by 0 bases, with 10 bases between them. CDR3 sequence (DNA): TGTGCCAGCAGTTGGGGACATCCTAGCAATCAGCCCCAGCATTTT. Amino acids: CASSWGHPSNQPQHF.

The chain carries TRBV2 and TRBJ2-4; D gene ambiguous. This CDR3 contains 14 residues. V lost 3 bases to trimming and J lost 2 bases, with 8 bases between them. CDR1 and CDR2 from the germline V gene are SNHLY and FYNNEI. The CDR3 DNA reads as TGTGCCAGCAGTGACAGAACTCCCAAAAACATTCAGTACTTC. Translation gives CASSDRTPKNIQYF.